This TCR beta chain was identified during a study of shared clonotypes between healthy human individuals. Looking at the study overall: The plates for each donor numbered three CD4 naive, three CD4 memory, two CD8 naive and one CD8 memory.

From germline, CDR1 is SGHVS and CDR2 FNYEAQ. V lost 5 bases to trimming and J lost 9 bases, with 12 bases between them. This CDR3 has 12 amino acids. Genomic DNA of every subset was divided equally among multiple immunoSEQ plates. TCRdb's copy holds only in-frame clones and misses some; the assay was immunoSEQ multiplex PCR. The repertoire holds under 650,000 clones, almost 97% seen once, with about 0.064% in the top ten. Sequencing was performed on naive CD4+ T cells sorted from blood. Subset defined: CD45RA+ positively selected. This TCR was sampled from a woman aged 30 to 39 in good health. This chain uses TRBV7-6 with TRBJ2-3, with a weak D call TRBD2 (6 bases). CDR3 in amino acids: CASSRGVDTQYF. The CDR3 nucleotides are TGTGCCAGCAGCCGCGGGGTAGACACGCAGTATTTT.